A single sample gave rise to the 28 T cell receptor beta chains below, sequenced in a study of blood T cell repertoires in COVID-19. The assay was immunoSEQ multiplex PCR, and TCRdb's table has in-frame clones only and misses some. The data hold about 180,000 clones, with about nine tenths observed a single time. Sequencing input: peripheral blood. These receptors came from a man aged 18-30 years who had recovered from COVID-19.

V usage is TRBV7-6 and J usage is TRBJ1-1, with D possibly matching TRBD1 (6 bases). Per the germline V gene, CDR1 is SGHVS and CDR2 is FNYEAQ. The CDR3 runs 14 residues. V gave up 5 bases and J gave up 5 bases, with 15 bases separating them. CDR3: CASSPGRGWTEAFF. As DNA, the CDR3 is TGTGCCAGCAGCCCAGGCAGGGGATGGACTGAAGCTTTCTTT.

This CDR3 is CAHGERGRETQYF. In DNA, the CDR3 is TGTGCCCACGGGGAGCGGGGGCGAGAGACCCAGTACTTC. V is TRBV10-3 and J is TRBJ2-5; 8 nucleotides line up with TRBD2. The CDR3 runs 13 residues. V gave up 11 bases and J gave up 4 bases; unmatched junction bases: 9. The germline V gene has CDR1 ENHRY and CDR2 SYGVKD.

This chain uses TRBV7-2 with TRBJ2-5; TRBD1 is a possible D gene (6 bases). CDR1 is SGHTA and CDR2 is FQGNSA in the germline V gene. V shed 3 bases and J shed 5 bases, with 10 bases lying between them. The CDR3 length is 13 residues. CDR3 nucleotides: TGTGCCAGCAGCTTTGACAGGAGGGAGACCCAGTACTTC. Its protein is CASSFDRRETQYF.

The gene calls are TRBV28 and TRBJ2-7; the D gene is possibly TRBD2 (5 bases). V was trimmed by 10 bases and J by 5 bases, leaving 18 bases between them. The CDR3 is made up of 13 amino acids. Per the germline V gene, CDR1 is MDHEN and CDR2 is SYDVKM. CDR3 bases: TGTGCCACCCGGACTCCCCTTAAGAACGAGCAGTACTTC. Protein sequence: CATRTPLKNEQYF.

This sequence joins TRBV6-2 or TRBV6-3 and TRBJ1-6; weak D call: TRBD1 (5 bases). The CDR3 runs 15 residues. Germline-derived CDR1 and CDR2 are MNHEY and SVGEGT. V lost 0 bases and J lost 7, with 10 bases in between. In DNA form, the CDR3 reads TGTGCCAGCAGTTACTCGAGACAGATCAATTCACCCCTCCACTTT. Translated: CASSYSRQINSPLHF.

The chain is built from TRBV27 and TRBJ1-4, with 7 bases identical to TRBD1. This CDR3 has 15 amino acids. V lost 5 bases, J lost 3 bases, and 6 bases stayed unmatched. Germline CDR1 and CDR2: MNHEY and SMNVEV (reference sequence). The CDR3 here is CASSLYRGPNEKLFF. CDR3 bases: TGTGCCAGCAGTCTCTACAGGGGCCCTAATGAAAAACTGTTTTTT.

The J gene is TRBJ1-2, the V gene TRBV7-9, with a tentative D call TRBD1 (5 bases). The V and J ends lost 1 base and 8 bases respectively, with 17 bases between them. Germline CDR1 and CDR2: SEHNR and FQNEAQ (reference sequence). The CDR3 consists of 15 residues. The CDR3 nucleotides are TGTGCCAGCAGCTTAGTAGCCCTAGACAGTCGAGGCTACACCTTC. It encodes CASSLVALDSRGYTF.

The chain uses TRBV9 and TRBJ1-2; 7 nucleotides agree with TRBD1. Per germline, CDR1 SGDLS and CDR2 YYNGEE. V lost 4 bases to trimming and J lost 5 bases; unmatched junction nucleotides: 5. This CDR3 is built from 13 residues. The CDR3 nucleotides read TGTGCCAGCAGCCCGTGGGACAGTTATGGCTACACCTTC. Protein: CASSPWDSYGYTF.

The chain has TRBV3-1 (or the pseudogene TRBV3-2) and TRBJ2-2; 9 bases are a match to TRBD2. Germline CDR1 and CDR2: LGHDT and YNNKEL (reference sequence). The CDR3 sequence is 17 residues long. Losses at the gene ends were 4 bases for V and 2 bases for J; bases not matched to a gene: 8. The CDR3 DNA is TGTGCCAGCAGCCGGCCGACTAGCGGAGTCAACACCGGGGAGCTGTTTTTT. Protein product: CASSRPTSGVNTGELFF.

The V call is TRBV7-9, the J call TRBJ1-2; 8 nucleotides match TRBD1. With V trimmed by 5 bases and J by 6 bases, 5 bases remained unmatched. The CDR3 length is 13 residues. Germline V gene data show CDR1 as SEHNR and CDR2 as FQNEAQ (reference sequence). The CDR3 is CASSGQGSDGYTF. In DNA, the CDR3 is TGTGCCAGCAGCGGACAGGGATCCGATGGCTACACCTTC.

The chain joins TRBV18 to TRBJ2-2; D remains unclear. Germline CDR1 KGHSH, CDR2 LQKENI. This CDR3 has 17 amino acids. The V gene lost 3 bases and the J gene lost 4 bases, with 18 bases spanning the gap. CDR3 DNA: TGTGCCAGCTCACCGAACCTTTTATCGAGTTTCACCGGGGAGCTGTTTTTT. Its translation is CASSPNLLSSFTGELFF.

V and J are TRBV10-3 and TRBJ2-3; TRBD2 agrees at 7 bases. Germline V CDR1 and CDR2: ENHRY, SYGVKD. V trimming: 6 bases; J trimming: 0 bases; junction bases outside the gene matches: 6. This CDR3 region has 15 residues. CDR3 DNA sequence: TGTGCCATCAGGGAGCGGGGTATGAGCACAGATACGCAGTATTTT. Translation: CAIRERGMSTDTQYF.

The rearrangement links TRBV5-1 to TRBJ1-1, with D unresolved. V was trimmed by 0 bases and J by 9 bases, leaving 9 bases between them. From germline, CDR1 is SGHRS and CDR2 YFSETQ. The CDR3 loop spans 12 amino acids. CDR3 sequence: CASSLEGRQAFF. CDR3 DNA sequence: TGCGCCAGCAGCTTGGAAGGGAGGCAAGCTTTCTTT.

The chain has TRBV4-2 and TRBJ2-1, with TRBD2 as a possible D gene (6 bases). The V gene's germline CDR1 is LGHNA and CDR2 YNFKEQ. This CDR3 spans 19 amino acids. Trimming pared 1 base from V and 3 bases from J, leaving 22 bases between. The CDR3 is CASSQVPGNSGGLYNEQFF. The CDR3 coding sequence is TGTGCCAGCAGCCAAGTCCCGGGTAATAGCGGAGGACTCTACAATGAGCAGTTCTTC.

This chain uses TRBV6-5 with TRBJ1-2, with D possibly TRBD1 on 6 matching bases. CDR1 MNHEY and CDR2 SVGAGI come from the germline V gene. The V end was cut by 2 bases, the J end by 8 bases, with 12 bases between. The CDR3 covers 13 residues. Here the CDR3 reads CASSYQGQRGYTF. The CDR3 DNA is TGTGCCAGCAGTTACCAGGGGCAAAGGGGCTACACCTTC.

This chain links TRBV19 with TRBJ1-2; a weak D match, TRBD1 (6 bases). This CDR3 contains 13 residues. V was pared by 5 bases and J by 0 bases, with 7 bases between. Germline-derived CDR1 and CDR2 are LNHDA and SQIVND (reference sequence). The CDR3 sequence: CASSRQANYGYTF. In DNA, the CDR3 is TGTGCCAGTAGTCGACAGGCTAACTATGGCTACACCTTC.

The V gene is TRBV9, the J gene TRBJ2-1, with 7 nucleotides matching TRBD2. Looked up from germline, CDR1 is SGDLS and CDR2 is YYNGEE. CDR3 size: 15 residues. J lost 4 bases, V lost 4 bases, and 8 bases had no gene match. CDR3 residues: CASSPAGRPYNEQFF. The CDR3 DNA follows: TGTGCCAGCAGCCCAGCGGGGCGCCCTTACAATGAGCAGTTCTTC.

The chain joins TRBV2 to TRBJ2-3; D is undetermined. This CDR3 has 13 amino acids. V was pared by 6 bases and J by 2 bases, with 9 bases between. The germline gives CDR1 SNHLY, CDR2 FYNNEI. The CDR3 nucleotides read TGTGCCAGCAGGGAGCAACACACAGATACGCAGTATTTT. Amino acids: CASREQHTDTQYF.

V and J are TRBV2 and TRBJ2-7, with TRBD2 identical over 7 bases. The CDR3 consists of 13 residues. The junction had 7 bases not matched to a gene; V was cut back by 6 bases and J by 5 bases. CDR1 is SNHLY and CDR2 is FYNNEI in the germline V gene. CDR3 loop: CASRSAGVNEQYF. CDR3 DNA: TGTGCCAGCAGGTCCGCGGGAGTTAACGAGCAGTACTTC.

The rearrangement joins TRBV24-1 to TRBJ2-3; 7 bases fit TRBD1. The V segment lost 6 bases and the J segment 5 bases; nucleotides outside the gene matches: 7. The germline V gene has CDR1 KGHDR and CDR2 SFDVKD. This CDR3 is 14 amino acids long. This CDR3 reads CATSSTGSVDTQYF. CDR3 coding DNA: TGTGCCACCAGTTCGACAGGGAGTGTAGATACGCAGTATTTT.

The V call is TRBV12-3 or TRBV12-4, the J call TRBJ2-3; a possible D gene is TRBD1 (5 bases). The V and J ends lost 6 bases and 4 bases respectively, with 8 bases between them. This CDR3 is 12 amino acids long. Here the CDR3 reads CASRVGPDTQYF. CDR3 nucleotides: TGTGCCAGCAGAGTGGGGCCAGATACGCAGTATTTT.

The J gene is TRBJ1-1, the V gene TRBV29-1; D is unclear. The germline gives CDR1 SQVTM, CDR2 ANQGSEA. Trimming shortened V by 4 bases and J by 5 bases, and 11 bases separated the two germline ends. The length of the CDR3 is 12 residues. The CDR3 DNA sequence: TGCAGCGTTGTCGAGGGAGGGACTGAAGCTTTCTTT. Residues: CSVVEGGTEAFF.

This chain links TRBV19 with TRBJ2-1, with 10 bases aligning to TRBD2. J lost 1 base, V lost 5 bases, and 5 bases had no gene match. From germline, CDR1 is LNHDA and CDR2 SQIVND (reference sequence). The CDR3 loop spans 16 amino acids. CDR3 bases: TGTGCCAGTAGTTCCTCTAGCGGGGGATCCTACAATGAGCAGTTCTTC. Its translation: CASSSSSGGSYNEQFF.

The chain is built from TRBV11-2 and TRBJ2-7; D is ambiguous. This CDR3 spans 13 amino acids. Germline loops: CDR1 SGHAT, CDR2 FQNNGV. V gave up 5 bases and J gave up 7 bases, with 15 bases separating them. The CDR3 here is CASSPEYVGEQYF. Here the CDR3 DNA reads TGTGCCAGCAGCCCCGAGTACGTCGGTGAGCAGTACTTC.

This chain joins TRBV4-3 and TRBJ2-7, with 7 bases identical to TRBD2. Germline lookup yields CDR1 LGHNA and CDR2 YSLEER. V lost 0 bases to trimming and J lost 3 bases; unmatched junction nucleotides: 8. CDR3 size: 16 residues. DNA of the CDR3: TGCGCCAGCAGCCAAGAGGAGGGTAGCGGGTTCTACGAGCAGTACTTC. Protein: CASSQEEGSGFYEQYF.

The V and J genes are TRBV6-6 and TRBJ2-2, with D uncertain. There are 11 residues in the CDR3. Germline V gene sequence: CDR1 MNHNY, CDR2 SVGAGI (reference sequence). V lost 6 bases, J lost 6 bases, and 5 bases lay in between. CDR3: CASSLPGELFF. In nucleotides, the CDR3 is TGTGCCAGCAGCCTACCCGGGGAGCTGTTTTTT.

This chain connects TRBV11-2 to TRBJ1-2; D is uncertain. Germline CDR1 is SGHAT and CDR2 is FQNNGV. Trimming stripped 5 bases from V and 8 bases from J, with 12 bases between. The CDR3 sequence is 12 residues long. The CDR3: CASSIAGHGYTF. The CDR3 DNA reads as TGTGCCAGCAGCATAGCAGGTCACGGCTACACCTTC.

J is TRBJ1-5 and V is TRBV29-1, with 7 bases identical to TRBD1. Germline-derived CDR1 and CDR2 are SQVTM and ANQGSEA. J was trimmed by 2 bases and V by 6 bases; bases with no gene match: 7. This CDR3 contains 14 residues. CDR3 sequence: CSVRGTDRNQPQHF. The CDR3 coding sequence is TGCAGCGTCAGGGGGACAGACCGCAATCAGCCCCAGCATTTT.